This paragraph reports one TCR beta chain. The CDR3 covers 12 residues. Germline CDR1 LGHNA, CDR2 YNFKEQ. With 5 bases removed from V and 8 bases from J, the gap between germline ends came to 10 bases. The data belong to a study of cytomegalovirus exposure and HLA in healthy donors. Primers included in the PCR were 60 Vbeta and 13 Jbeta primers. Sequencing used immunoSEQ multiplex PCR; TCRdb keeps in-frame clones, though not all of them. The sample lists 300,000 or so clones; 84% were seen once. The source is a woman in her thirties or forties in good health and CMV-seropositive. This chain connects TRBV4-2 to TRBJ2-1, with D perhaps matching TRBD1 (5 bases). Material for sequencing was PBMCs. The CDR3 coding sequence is TGTGCCAGCAGCTTTCCAGGGTATGAGCAGTTCTTC. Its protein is CASSFPGYEQFF.